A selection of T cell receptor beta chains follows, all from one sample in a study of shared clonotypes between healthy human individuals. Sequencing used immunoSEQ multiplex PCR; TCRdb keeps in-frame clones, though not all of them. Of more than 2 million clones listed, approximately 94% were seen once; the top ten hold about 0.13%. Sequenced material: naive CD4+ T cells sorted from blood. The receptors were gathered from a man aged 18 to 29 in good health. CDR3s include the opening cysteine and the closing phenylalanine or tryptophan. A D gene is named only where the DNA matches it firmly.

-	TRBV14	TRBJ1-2	TGTGCCAGCAGCCAAGCGGTAGGGTATGGCTACACCTTC	CASSQAVGYGYTF
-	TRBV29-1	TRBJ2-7	TGCAGCGTCGTGACACACCAAACGCCCTACGAGCAGTACTTC	CSVVTHQTPYEQYF
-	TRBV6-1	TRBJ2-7	TGTGCCAGCAGTGTAGAACAGACCTCCTACGAGCAGTACTTC	CASSVEQTSYEQYF
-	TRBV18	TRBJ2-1	TGTGCCAGCAGCAGGGTGCTGAATGAGCAGTTCTTC	CASSRVLNEQFF
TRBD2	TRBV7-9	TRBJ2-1	TGTGCCAGCAGCCCTTATTTAGCGGGTACCTACAATGAGCAGTTCTTC	CASSPYLAGTYNEQFF
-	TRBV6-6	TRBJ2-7	TGTGCCAGCAGTTCCGGGGCAGGGATCTACGAGCAGTACTTC	CASSSGAGIYEQYF
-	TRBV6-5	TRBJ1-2	TGTGCCAGCAGTTTTGGGAAAGCAGATGGCTATGGCTACACCTTC	CASSFGKADGYGYTF
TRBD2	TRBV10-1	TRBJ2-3	TGCGCCAGCTCCCGACTAGCGACAGATACGCAGTATTTT	CASSRLATDTQYF
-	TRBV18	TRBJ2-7	TGTGCCAGCTCACTCGAAACTAGAAATTACGAGCAGTACTTC	CASSLETRNYEQYF
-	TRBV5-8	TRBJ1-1	TGTGCCAGCACCTACCACAGATTGAACACTGAAGCTTTCTTT	CASTYHRLNTEAFF
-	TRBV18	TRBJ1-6	TGTGCCAGCTCACCTCAGGGCTATGCCTCAAGTATGATGTCCCTCCACTTT	CASSPQGYASSMMSLHF
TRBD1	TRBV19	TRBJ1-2	TGTGCCAGTAGTACCTACAGGGGGTCAGAATACGATGGCTACACCTTC	CASSTYRGSEYDGYTF
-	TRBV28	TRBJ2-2	TGTGCCAGCAGTCCGGGCGGCCCGAACACCGGGGAGCTGTTTTTT	CASSPGGPNTGELFF
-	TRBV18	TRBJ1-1	TGTGCCAGCTCACCATCGCAGCTGAACACTGAAGCTTTCTTT	CASSPSQLNTEAFF
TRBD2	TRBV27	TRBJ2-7	TGTGCCAGCCGCCCTAGCGGGATCTACGAGCAGTACTTC	CASRPSGIYEQYF
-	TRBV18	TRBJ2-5	TGTGCCAGCTCACCTGGAATTGTGGAAGAGACCCAGTACTTC	CASSPGIVEETQYF